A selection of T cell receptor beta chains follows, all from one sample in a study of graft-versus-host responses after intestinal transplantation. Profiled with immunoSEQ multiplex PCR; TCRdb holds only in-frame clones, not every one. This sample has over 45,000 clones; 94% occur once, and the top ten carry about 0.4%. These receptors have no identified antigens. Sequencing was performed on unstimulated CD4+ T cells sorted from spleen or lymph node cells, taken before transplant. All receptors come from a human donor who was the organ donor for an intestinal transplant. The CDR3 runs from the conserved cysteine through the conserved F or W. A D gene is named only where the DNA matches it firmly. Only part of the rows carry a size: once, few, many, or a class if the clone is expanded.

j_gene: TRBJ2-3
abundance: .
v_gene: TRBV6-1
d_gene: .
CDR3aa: CASRSGLSTDTQYF
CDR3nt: TGTGCCAGCAGATCGGGACTCAGCACAGATACGCAGTATTTT

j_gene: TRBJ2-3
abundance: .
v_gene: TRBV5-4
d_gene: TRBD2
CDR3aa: CASSRAGTSGGTSTDTQYF
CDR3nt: TGTGCCAGCAGCCGTGCCGGGACTAGCGGGGGAACTAGCACAGATACGCAGTATTTT

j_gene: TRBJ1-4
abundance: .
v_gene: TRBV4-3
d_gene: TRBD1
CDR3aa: CASSFGTAEKLFF
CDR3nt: TGCGCCAGCAGCTTCGGGACAGCTGAAAAACTGTTTTTT

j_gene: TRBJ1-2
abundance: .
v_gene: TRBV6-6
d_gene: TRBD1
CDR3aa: CASSHTGTGSGYTF
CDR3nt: TGTGCCAGCAGTCACACCGGGACAGGGAGCGGCTACACCTTC

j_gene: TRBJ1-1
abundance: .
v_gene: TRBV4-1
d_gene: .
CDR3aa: CASSPDRGKNTEAFF
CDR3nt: TGCGCCAGCAGCCCCGATAGGGGTAAGAACACTGAAGCTTTCTTT

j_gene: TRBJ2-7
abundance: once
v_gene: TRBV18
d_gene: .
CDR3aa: CASSPRRLSYEQYF
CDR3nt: TGTGCCAGCTCACCACGCCGGCTATCCTACGAGCAGTACTTC

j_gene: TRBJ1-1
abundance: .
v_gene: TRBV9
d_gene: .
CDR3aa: CASSVDMGSDTEAFF
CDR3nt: TGTGCCAGCAGCGTAGATATGGGATCGGACACTGAAGCTTTCTTT

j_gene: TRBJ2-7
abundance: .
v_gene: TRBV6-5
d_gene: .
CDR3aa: CASMGSYEQYF
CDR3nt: TGTGCCAGCATGGGCAGCTACGAGCAGTACTTC

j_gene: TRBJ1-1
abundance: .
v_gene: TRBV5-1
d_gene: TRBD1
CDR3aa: CASSLGQGGTEAFF
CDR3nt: TGCGCCAGCAGCCTCGGACAGGGTGGCACTGAAGCTTTCTTT

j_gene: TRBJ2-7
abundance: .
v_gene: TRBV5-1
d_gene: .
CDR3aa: CASSLGGTSSYEQYF
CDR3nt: TGCGCCAGCAGCTTGGGCGGTACAAGCTCCTACGAGCAGTACTTC

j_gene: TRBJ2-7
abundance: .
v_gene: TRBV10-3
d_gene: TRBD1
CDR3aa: CAIRGTGLSSYEQYF
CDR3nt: TGTGCCATCAGGGGGACAGGGTTGAGCTCCTACGAGCAGTACTTC

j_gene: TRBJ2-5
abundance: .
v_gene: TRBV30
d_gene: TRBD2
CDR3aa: CAWSVAGGQETQYF
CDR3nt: TGTGCCTGGAGTGTAGCGGGGGGGCAAGAGACCCAGTACTTC

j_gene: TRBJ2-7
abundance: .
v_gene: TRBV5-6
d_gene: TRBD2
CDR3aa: CASSLVASGGRSYEQYF
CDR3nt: TGTGCCAGCAGCTTGGTAGCTAGCGGGGGGCGTTCCTACGAGCAGTACTTC

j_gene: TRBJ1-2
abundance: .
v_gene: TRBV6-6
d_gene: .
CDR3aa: CASRWEDGYTF
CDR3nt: TGTGCCAGCAGGTGGGAGGATGGCTACACCTTC

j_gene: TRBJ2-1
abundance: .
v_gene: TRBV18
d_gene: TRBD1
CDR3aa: CASSLKDRVYNEQFF
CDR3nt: TGTGCCAGCTCACTAAAGGACAGGGTCTACAATGAGCAGTTCTTC

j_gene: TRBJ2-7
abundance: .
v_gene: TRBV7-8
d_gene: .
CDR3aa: CASSSVWVLGSYEQYF
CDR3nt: TGTGCCAGCAGCTCCGTCTGGGTCCTCGGCTCCTACGAGCAGTACTTC

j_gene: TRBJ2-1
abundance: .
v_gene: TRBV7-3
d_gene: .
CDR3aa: CASSFGENSYNEQFF
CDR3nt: TGTGCCAGCAGCTTTGGCGAAAACTCCTACAATGAGCAGTTCTTC

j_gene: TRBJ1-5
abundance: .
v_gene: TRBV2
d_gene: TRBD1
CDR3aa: CASSEIETGGGQPQHF
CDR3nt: TGTGCCAGCAGTGAAATAGAGACAGGGGGCGGGCAGCCCCAGCATTTT

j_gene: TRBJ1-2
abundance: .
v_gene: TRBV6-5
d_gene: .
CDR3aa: CASSYKGPGYGYTF
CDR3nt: TGTGCCAGCAGTTATAAAGGACCGGGCTATGGCTACACCTTC

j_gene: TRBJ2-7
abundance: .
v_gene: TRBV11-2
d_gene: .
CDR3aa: CASSLVWATHPATRQYF
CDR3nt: TGTGCCAGCAGCTTAGTGTGGGCCACCCATCCAGCTACCCGGCAGTACTTC

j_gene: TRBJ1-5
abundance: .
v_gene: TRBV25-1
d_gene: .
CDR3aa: CASSGAGAGYSNQPQHF
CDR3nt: TGTGCCAGCAGTGGTGCAGGGGCGGGATATAGCAATCAGCCCCAGCATTTT

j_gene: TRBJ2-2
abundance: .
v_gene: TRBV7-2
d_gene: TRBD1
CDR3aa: CASSLKGQGRSGELFF
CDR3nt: TGCGCCAGCAGCTTAAAGGGACAGGGAAGGTCCGGGGAGCTGTTTTTT

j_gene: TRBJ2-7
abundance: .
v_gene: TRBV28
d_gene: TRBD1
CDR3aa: CASSNRQGTHEQYF
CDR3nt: TGTGCCAGCAGTAACCGACAGGGTACGCATGAGCAGTACTTC

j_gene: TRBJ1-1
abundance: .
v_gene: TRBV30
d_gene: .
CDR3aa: CAWSGQLNTEAFF
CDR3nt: TGTGCCTGGAGTGGGCAGCTTAACACTGAAGCTTTCTTT

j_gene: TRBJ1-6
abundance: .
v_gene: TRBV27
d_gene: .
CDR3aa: CASSFGRLSPLHF
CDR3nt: TGTGCCAGCAGTTTCGGACGGCTTTCACCCCTCCACTTT

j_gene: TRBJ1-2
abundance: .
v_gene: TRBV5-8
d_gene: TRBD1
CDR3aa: CASSPWAGGRNYGYTF
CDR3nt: TGTGCCAGCAGCCCTTGGGCAGGGGGCAGAAACTATGGCTACACCTTC

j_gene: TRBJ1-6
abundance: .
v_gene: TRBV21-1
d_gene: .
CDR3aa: CASSKGGQGCNSPLHF
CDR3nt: TGTGCCAGCAGCAAAGGCGGACAGGGGTGTAATTCACCCCTCCACTTT

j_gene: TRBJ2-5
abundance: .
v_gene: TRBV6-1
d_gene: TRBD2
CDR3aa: CASSEHSGLDFQETQYF
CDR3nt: TGTGCCAGCAGTGAACACTCGGGACTAGATTTCCAAGAGACCCAGTACTTC

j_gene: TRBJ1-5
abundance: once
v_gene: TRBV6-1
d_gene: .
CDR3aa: CASSERYGGDGHSNQPQHF
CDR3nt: TGTGCCAGCAGTGAAAGGTATGGTGGGGACGGCCATAGCAATCAGCCCCAGCATTTT

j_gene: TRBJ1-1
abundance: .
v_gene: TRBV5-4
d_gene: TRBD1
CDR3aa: CASSRDRAVETFF
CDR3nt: TGTGCCAGCAGCCGGGACAGAGCGGTTGAAACTTTCTTT

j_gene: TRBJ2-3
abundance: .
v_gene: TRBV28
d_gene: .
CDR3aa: CASRSLGGTDTQYF
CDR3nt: TGTGCCAGCAGGTCGTTAGGGGGCACAGATACGCAGTATTTT

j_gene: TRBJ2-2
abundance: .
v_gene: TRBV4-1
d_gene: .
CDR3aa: CASSRGSGRNTGELFF
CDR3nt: TGCGCCAGCAGCCGGGGGTCCGGGAGGAACACCGGGGAGCTGTTTTTT

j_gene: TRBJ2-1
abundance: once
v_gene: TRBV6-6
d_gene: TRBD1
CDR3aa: CASSYSRTGGEQFF
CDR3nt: TGTGCCAGCAGTTACTCGAGGACAGGTGGTGAGCAGTTCTTC

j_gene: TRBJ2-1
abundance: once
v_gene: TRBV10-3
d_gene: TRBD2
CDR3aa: CAISESRLAGDRSYNEQFF
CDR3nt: TGTGCCATCAGTGAGTCGAGGCTAGCGGGGGATCGATCCTACAATGAGCAGTTCTTC

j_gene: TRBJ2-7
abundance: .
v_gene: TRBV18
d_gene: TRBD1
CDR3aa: CASSPKTGGEQYF
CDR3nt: TGTGCCAGCTCACCAAAGACAGGGGGCGAGCAGTACTTC